The clone carrying this T cell receptor (beta chain) was counted once. The data are from a study of blood T cell repertoires in COVID-19. TCRdb keeps only in-frame clones here, not all; method: immunoSEQ multiplex PCR. The table has 150,000 to 200,000 clones, roughly 84% seen once; the top ten hold around 9.5%. CDR3 length: 15 amino acids. From germline, CDR1 is SGHNT and CDR2 YYREEE (reference sequence). Trimming stripped 0 bases from V and 2 bases from J, with 9 bases between. The specimen sequenced was peripheral blood. The receptor was isolated from an elderly woman with acute or convalescent COVID-19. V gene TRBV5-4 combines with J gene TRBJ1-3, with TRBD1 as a possible D gene (5 bases). The CDR3 DNA reads as TGTGCCAGCAGCTTGGCGGGGGGTCCTGGAAACACCATATATTTT. Protein product: CASSLAGGPGNTIYF. Using reference TRBV5-4 and TRBJ1-3 for the parts outside the CDR3, the full variable domain is ETGVTQSPTHLIKTRGQQVTLRCSSQSGHNTVSWYQQALGQGPQFIFQYYREEENGRGNFPPRFSGLQFPNYSSELNVNALELDDSALYLCASSLAGGPGNTIYFGEGSWLTVV.